This T cell receptor beta chain was captured in a study of early stage breast cancer tumors. General observations from the study: Enriched TCRB sequences shared across patients were mostly commonly generated sequences. Tumors had about 2.3-fold higher T cell density than normal breast.

The table came from immunoSEQ multiplex PCR; TCRdb's copy has only in-frame clones and leaves some out. The data hold around 25,000 clones, with about 67% observed a single time. This clone showed up just once. The target antigen is unknown. Tumor samples used roughly 20-55 mg of diced tissue. This sequence was found in a person in their sixties with breast cancer. Sequenced sample: breast tumor tissue.

The DNA of the CDR3 is TGTGCCAGCAGCCCTAGCGGGAGGGCCACCGGGGAGCTGTTTTTT. Amino acid sequence: CASSPSGRATGELFF. The V and J genes are TRBV6-6 and TRBJ2-2; 12 bases agree with TRBD2. V dropped 6 bases and J dropped 4; count of bases not matched to a gene: 3. The CDR3 contains 15 residues. Looked up from germline, CDR1 is MNHNY and CDR2 is SVGAGI (reference sequence).